Listed below are T cell receptor beta chains from one sample, sequenced in a study of blood T cells in healthy people across ages. TCRdb ran MiXCR on the 5' RACE reads and lists one entry per CDR3 protein. In the table there are around 1.5 million distinct CDR3 sequences, roughly 40% of which are singletons. Source material: blood. These receptors originate from a woman aged 18-35 years in good health. The CDR3 runs from the conserved cysteine through the conserved F or W. A D gene is named only where the DNA matches it firmly.

CDR3aa	v_gene	d_gene	len	j_gene
CASSPPSGASSYNEQFF	TRBV7-2	TRBD2	17	TRBJ2-1
CASGHPGQGGLQPQHF	TRBV12-5	TRBD1	16	TRBJ1-5
CASSVIAQNTEAFF	TRBV9	NA	14	TRBJ1-1
CASPDRGYEQYF	TRBV25-1	TRBD1	12	TRBJ2-7
CASSRRSTGELFF	TRBV3-1	NA	13	TRBJ2-2
CSARDIQGSYTEAFF	TRBV20-1	NA	15	TRBJ1-1
CASSDTGWTEAFF	TRBV6-1	NA	13	TRBJ1-1
CASRLRNEQFF	TRBV28	NA	11	TRBJ2-1
CASSGNAGGIQYF	TRBV2	NA	13	TRBJ2-7
CASSETGRATYEQYF	TRBV6-1	TRBD2	15	NA
CASSPNYGADTQYF	TRBV9	NA	14	TRBJ2-3
CAWMQGYRETQFF	TRBV30	NA	13	TRBJ2-1
CASGLNISYQPQHF	TRBV12-5	NA	14	TRBJ1-5
CASSGRVAGNEQFF	TRBV2	NA	14	TRBJ2-1
CAGWAVNTEAFF	TRBV4-1	NA	12	TRBJ1-1
CASSQDQRGLDGYTF	TRBV14	TRBD1	15	TRBJ1-2
CASSHRDRSNQPQHF	TRBV6-1	TRBD1	15	TRBJ1-5
CASSPAGGGTGRFYNEQFF	TRBV7-9	TRBD1	19	TRBJ2-1
CASTKGGAINYGYTF	TRBV6-1	NA	15	TRBJ1-2
CASSYPQGSQETQYF	TRBV12-3/TRBV12-4	NA	15	TRBJ2-5
CASSSRLLSYEQYF	TRBV27	NA	14	TRBJ2-7
CASSLSTGGLNTEAFF	TRBV7-9	TRBD1	16	TRBJ1-1
CASSLEGGAGNEQFF	TRBV5-5	NA	15	TRBJ2-1
CASSFLRQGGYEQYF	TRBV12-3/TRBV12-4	TRBD1	15	TRBJ2-7
CASSLRTSGSAETQYF	TRBV6-6	TRBD2	16	TRBJ2-5
CAIKGSYEQYF	TRBV10-3	NA	11	TRBJ2-7
CASSWDKQETQYF	TRBV27	NA	13	TRBJ2-5
CASSPPGQGGVQGNTEAFF	TRBV6-2/TRBV6-3	TRBD1	19	TRBJ1-1
CASRKMSVPEQYF	TRBV6-5	NA	13	TRBJ2-5
CASSDAGTEAYNSPLHF	TRBV9	TRBD1	17	TRBJ1-6
CAWSRGGERMNTEAFF	TRBV30	NA	16	TRBJ1-1